This T cell receptor beta chain was identified in a study of human T cells and chemical hapten exposure. Study at large: 2% DPC was applied to around 2 cm by around 2 cm of upper inner arm skin for sensitization.

Germline loops: CDR1 SGHTS, CDR2 YDEGEE. Trimming left V 0 bases short and J 3 bases short, with 6 bases between. The CDR3 is made up of 13 amino acids. TCRdb ran MiXCR on the RACE reads and lists one entry per CDR3 protein. Here the sample spans approximately 160,000 distinct CDR3 sequences, 28% being singletons. Time point meaning: patch test 3, about 24 weeks after DPC sensitization. Treatment defined: therapeutic diphenylcyclopropenone sensitization with weekly scalp DPC. This chain connects TRBV5-8 to TRBJ1-1; D is perhaps TRBD1 (5 bases). The clonotype was recovered from a woman aged 18-30 years with alopecia areata. Some clones in this sample may be carry-over from other donors' samples. Specimen: whole blood, collected in connection with sensitization to the hapten diphenylcyclopropenone (DPC). DNA for the CDR3: TGTGCCAGCAGCTTGGTGGGGGACACTGAAGCTTTCTTT. Translation: CASSLVGDTEAFF.